Shown below are 21 T cell receptor beta chains from a single sample sequenced in a study of shared clonotypes between healthy human individuals (dated by TCRdb to about 2020). CD8 naive samples consisted of CD45RO-negative cells that were positively selected for CCR7, yielding a CD45RA+CCR7+ population without TemRA cells. The receptor library was made with the immunoSEQ multiplex PCR assay. TCRdb took over this immuneACCESS table, retaining in-frame rearrangements with V and J assigned. Such tables are incomplete; in checked studies, under half of the missing clones stem from an unresolved V gene, and the remainder is unexplained. The sample yields over 2 million clones; approximately 94% were counted once. Approximately 1.2% of the sample comes from the top ten. The sequenced sample consisted of naive CD8+ T cells sorted from blood. The cell subset or site label corresponds to: CD45RA+CCR7+. The source is a man aged 18 to 35 in good health.

This clone has a single count. The V call is TRBV9, the J call TRBJ1-2; D uncertain. This CDR3 has 13 residues. Germline loops: CDR1 SGDLS, CDR2 YYNGEE. Trimming removed 3 bases from V and 4 bases from J, with 10 bases in between. Here the CDR3 reads CASSASNSYGYTF. The CDR3 DNA reads TGTGCCAGCAGCGCCTCGAACTCCTATGGCTACACCTTC.

Turning to this clone: Other DNA sequences in this specimen translate into the identical CDR3. The chain recombines TRBV15 with TRBJ1-2; TRBD1 matches at 7 bases. Germline loops: CDR1 LNHNV, CDR2 YYDKDF (reference sequence). This CDR3 has 14 residues. Germline trimming cut 2 bases from V and 4 bases from J; bases unmatched to any gene: 4. The CDR3 region has the DNA TGTGCCACCAGCAGAACAGGGGTTGGCTATGGCTACACCTTC. This encodes CATSRTGVGYGYTF.

This chain uses TRBV27 with TRBJ1-1; D not resolved. The CDR3 loop spans 13 amino acids. Trimming left V 3 bases short and J 4 bases short, with 9 bases between. Germline CDR1 and CDR2: MNHEY and SMNVEV (reference sequence). The CDR3 DNA sequence: TGTGCCAGCAGTTTCGGACGGAGCACTGAAGCTTTCTTT. It translates to CASSFGRSTEAFF.

The genes are TRBV11-3 and TRBJ2-1, with 10 nucleotides matching TRBD1. CDR1 and CDR2 (germline): SGHNT, YENEEA. This CDR3 has 15 residues. The ends lost 11 bases at V and 5 bases at J; junction bases unmatched: 12. This CDR3 reads CASRGQGPSDNEQFF. The CDR3 region has the DNA TGTGCCTCCCGGGGACAGGGGCCTTCCGACAATGAGCAGTTCTTC.

With respect to this clone: The same CDR3 can be traced to other DNA sequences in this sample. This CDR3 is CASSLGPPYEQYF. The CDR3 coding sequence is TGTGCCAGCAGCTTGGGCCCCCCCTACGAGCAGTACTTC. The chain employs TRBV5-4 and TRBJ2-7; D is unresolved. V was shortened by 0 bases and J by 2 bases, with 6 bases between the two germline ends. The CDR3 totals 13 residues. Germline V gene sequence: CDR1 SGHNT, CDR2 YYREEE (reference sequence).

The rearrangement joins TRBV28 to TRBJ2-5, with 9 positions matching TRBD1. CDR1 is MDHEN and CDR2 is SYDVKM in the germline V gene. CDR3 length: 16 amino acids. V lost 2 bases, J lost 3 bases, and 7 bases stayed unmatched. The CDR3 DNA reads TGTGCCAGCAGTTTACCGGGACAGGGAATAAAAGAGACCCAGTACTTC. Translating it yields CASSLPGQGIKETQYF.

V is TRBV7-9 and J is TRBJ2-3; 11 bases match TRBD2. Trimming removed 3 bases from V and 2 bases from J; junction bases left unmatched: 4. Germline V gives CDR1 SEHNR, CDR2 FQNEAQ (reference sequence). The CDR3 is 16 amino acids. The DNA for the CDR3 is TGTGCCAGCAGCTTCGTAGCGGGGGGGTACACAGATACGCAGTATTTT. Protein sequence: CASSFVAGGYTDTQYF.

CDR3 loop: CASSEALSAYEQYF. The CDR3 region has the DNA TGTGCCAGCAGTGAAGCCTTAAGCGCCTACGAGCAGTACTTC. V gene TRBV6-1 combines with J gene TRBJ2-7; the D is unclear. The CDR3 has 14 amino acids. Per the germline V gene, CDR1 is MNHNS and CDR2 is SASEGT. V dropped 0 bases and J dropped 2 bases, with 8 bases sitting between them.

V gene TRBV6-5 combines with J gene TRBJ2-7; tentative D call: TRBD1 (6 bases). CDR1 and CDR2 from the germline V gene are MNHEY and SVGAGI. The CDR3 is 15 amino acids. The ends were cut back, 3 bases at V and 3 bases at J, with 15 bases in the middle. CDR3 loop: CASSYGRTEYYEQYF. DNA for the CDR3: TGTGCCAGCAGTTATGGCCGGACAGAATACTACGAGCAGTACTTC.

The chain uses TRBV27 and TRBJ2-6; the D is unclear. Germline V gene data show CDR1 as MNHEY and CDR2 as SMNVEV (reference sequence). V was pared by 6 bases and J by 0 bases, with 18 bases between. This CDR3 is built from 18 residues. Here the CDR3 DNA reads TGTGCCAGCAGGCTCCAGTTGAGACATCCCTCTGGGGCCAACGTCCTGACTTTC. Protein: CASRLQLRHPSGANVLTF.

In this sample, this clone turned up once. The chain couples TRBV19 to TRBJ2-4; D is perhaps TRBD1 (5 bases). Looked up from germline, CDR1 is LNHDA and CDR2 is SQIVND (reference sequence). The CDR3 totals 15 residues. The V and J ends lost 5 bases and 3 bases respectively, with 14 bases between them. CDR3 sequence reads: CASSQKDTFKNIQYF. The DNA of the CDR3 is TGTGCCAGTAGTCAAAAGGACACCTTCAAAAACATTCAGTACTTC.

The rearrangement uses TRBV11-2 and TRBJ2-7; D perhaps matches TRBD2 (6 bases). CDR1 and CDR2 (germline): SGHAT, FQNNGV. Between the trimmed V and J ends, which lost 3 bases and 1 base, there was a span of 10 bases. The CDR3 covers 14 residues. The CDR3 DNA follows: TGTGCCAGCAGCTTTAGCGGACGTTCCTACGAGCAGTACTTC. Amino acid sequence: CASSFSGRSYEQYF.

The rearrangement joins TRBV7-9 to TRBJ2-7, with 8 positions matching TRBD1. CDR1 SEHNR and CDR2 FQNEAQ come from the germline V gene (reference sequence). Trimming removed 1 base from V and 6 bases from J; junction bases left unmatched: 5. The CDR3 spans 14 residues. In nucleotides, the CDR3 is TGTGCCAGCAGCTTAGACAGGGGGAGATTCGAGCAGTACTTC. This sequence encodes CASSLDRGRFEQYF.

This rearrangement joins TRBV11-2 to TRBJ2-3; TRBD1 might be the D (6 bases). Germline V lookup: CDR1 SGHAT, CDR2 FQNNGV. This CDR3 region has 16 residues. Between the trimmed V and J ends, which lost 5 bases and 4 bases, there was a span of 19 bases. The DNA for the CDR3 is TGTGCCAGCAGCCTCAACAGGGACGGAGGTCCAGATACGCAGTATTTT. Its translation: CASSLNRDGGPDTQYF.

The V and J genes are TRBV13 and TRBJ1-1; a weak D match, TRBD1 (5 bases). CDR3 length: 13 amino acids. Germline lookup yields CDR1 PRHDT and CDR2 FYEKMQ (reference sequence). V gave up 5 bases and J gave up 11 bases, with 18 bases separating them. In nucleotides, the CDR3 is TGTGCCAGCAGCCCGGCACCCTGGGGCGGGGCTTTCTTT. It specifies CASSPAPWGGAFF.

This chain connects TRBV7-2 to TRBJ2-7, with TRBD1 matching 7 bases. CDR3 length equals 15 residues. Germline trimming cut 3 bases from V and 3 bases from J; bases unmatched to any gene: 8. Germline V gives CDR1 SGHTA, CDR2 FQGNSA. CDR3: CASSLSGDRGYEQYF. The DNA of the CDR3 is TGTGCCAGCAGCTTGAGTGGGGACAGAGGCTACGAGCAGTACTTC.

V is TRBV27 and J is TRBJ2-7; TRBD2 matches at 7 bases. V shed 5 bases and J 9 bases; nucleotides not matched to a gene: 13. Germline CDR1 MNHEY, CDR2 SMNVEV (reference sequence). The CDR3 has 14 amino acids. The CDR3 region is CASSPLSGVNGQYF. In nucleotides, the CDR3 is TGTGCCAGCAGTCCCCTCAGCGGGGTTAATGGGCAGTACTTC.

The rearrangement joins TRBV29-1 to TRBJ2-3; D is ambiguous. The CDR3 is 12 residues long. Trimming cost V 8 bases and J 0 bases, with 9 bases left between them. Germline V CDR1 and CDR2: SQVTM, ANQGSEA. The CDR3, as DNA: TGCAGCTCCATGGAGAGCACAGATACGCAGTATTTT. Translating it yields CSSMESTDTQYF.

V gene TRBV9 combines with J gene TRBJ1-1, with 12 bases fitting TRBD1. Germline V gene lookup returns CDR1 SGDLS and CDR2 YYNGEE. This CDR3 is 15 amino acids long. Losses at the gene ends were 3 bases for V and 10 bases for J; bases not matched to a gene: 10. The CDR3 DNA reads as TGTGCCAGCAGCGCCGGGACAGGGGGCGGCTTTGGAGCTTTCTTT. The encoded protein is CASSAGTGGGFGAFF.

The chain couples TRBV13 to TRBJ2-7; D might be TRBD1 or TRBD2, each matching 5 bases. This CDR3 contains 15 residues. V dropped 6 bases and J dropped 5 bases, with 20 bases sitting between them. CDR1 and CDR2 (germline): PRHDT, FYEKMQ (reference sequence). CDR3 residues: CASSSTGTVHNEQYF. Here the CDR3 DNA reads TGTGCCAGCAGTTCCACCGGGACCGTCCATAACGAGCAGTACTTC.

The chain carries TRBV5-6 and TRBJ2-7; 13 bases map to TRBD2. Losses at the gene ends were 4 bases for V and 3 bases for J; bases not matched to a gene: 7. Germline V gene data show CDR1 as SGHDT and CDR2 as YYEEEE. The CDR3 covers 16 residues. The CDR3 is CASSAGLAGAIYEQYF. The CDR3 coding sequence is TGTGCCAGCAGCGCTGGACTAGCGGGAGCGATCTACGAGCAGTACTTC.